This T cell receptor beta chain was documented in a study of shared clonotypes between healthy human individuals. As for the study in general: Donors had three CD4 naive, three CD4 memory, two CD8 naive and one CD8 memory plate apiece. Study-level findings and limits: In general, naive subsets displayed greater estimated richness than memory subsets did. Sharing of clonotypes among donors was expected to vary with sequencing depth.

As to this clone: Its antigen remains unknown.

The DNA input per sorted-subset replicate PCR was 150 to 200 ng, corresponding to some 30,000 T cell genomes. The data were produced by immunoSEQ multiplex PCR, yet TCRdb's version contains in-frame clones alone and is incomplete. The repertoire includes 2 million to 2.5 million clones, 90% to 95% of them detected once, and roughly 0.13% sits in the top ten. The source material was naive CD4+ T cells sorted from blood. Noted subset: CD45RA+ positively selected. This clonotype was obtained from a man aged 18 to 30 in good health.

In DNA, the CDR3 is TGTGCCAGCAGTGAAGCGGTGCATAATTCACCCCTCCACTTT. Protein: CASSEAVHNSPLHF. The V call is TRBV6-1, the J call TRBJ1-6; no clear D gene. Germline CDR1 MNHNS, CDR2 SASEGT. Trimming pared 0 bases from V and 5 bases from J, leaving 5 bases between. This CDR3 has 14 residues.